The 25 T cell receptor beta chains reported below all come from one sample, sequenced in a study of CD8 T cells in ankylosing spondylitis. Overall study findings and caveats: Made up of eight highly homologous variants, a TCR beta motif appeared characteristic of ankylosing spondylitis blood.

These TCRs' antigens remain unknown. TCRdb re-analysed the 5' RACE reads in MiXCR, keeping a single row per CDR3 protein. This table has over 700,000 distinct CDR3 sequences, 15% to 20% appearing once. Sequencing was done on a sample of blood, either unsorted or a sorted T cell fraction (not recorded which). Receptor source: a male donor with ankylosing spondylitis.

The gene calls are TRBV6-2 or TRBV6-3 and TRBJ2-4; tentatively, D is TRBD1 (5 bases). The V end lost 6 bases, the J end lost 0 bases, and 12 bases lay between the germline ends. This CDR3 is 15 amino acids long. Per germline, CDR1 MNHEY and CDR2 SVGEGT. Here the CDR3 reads CASRQPRGAKNIQYF. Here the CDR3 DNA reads TGTGCCAGCAGGCAGCCAAGGGGAGCCAAAAACATTCAGTACTTC.

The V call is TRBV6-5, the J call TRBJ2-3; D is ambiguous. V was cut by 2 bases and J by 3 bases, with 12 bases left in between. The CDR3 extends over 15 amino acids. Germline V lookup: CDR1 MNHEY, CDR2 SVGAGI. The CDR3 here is CASSYGRTGTDTQYF. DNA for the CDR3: TGTGCCAGCAGTTACGGGCGCACTGGTACAGATACGCAGTATTTT.

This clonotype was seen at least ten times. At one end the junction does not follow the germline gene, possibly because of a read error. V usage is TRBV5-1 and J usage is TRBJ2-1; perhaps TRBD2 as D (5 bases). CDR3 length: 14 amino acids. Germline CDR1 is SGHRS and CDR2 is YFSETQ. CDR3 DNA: TGTGCCAGCAGCTTAGAGGGCTCCTACAATGAGCAGTTCTTC. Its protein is CASSLEGSYNEQFF.

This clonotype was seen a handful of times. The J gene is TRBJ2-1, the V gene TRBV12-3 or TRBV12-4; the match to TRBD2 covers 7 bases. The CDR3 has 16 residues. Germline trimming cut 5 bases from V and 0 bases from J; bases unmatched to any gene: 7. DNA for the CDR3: TGTGCCAGCAGTCGTAGCGGGCGCCCCTCCTACAATGAGCAGTTCTTC. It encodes CASSRSGRPSYNEQFF.

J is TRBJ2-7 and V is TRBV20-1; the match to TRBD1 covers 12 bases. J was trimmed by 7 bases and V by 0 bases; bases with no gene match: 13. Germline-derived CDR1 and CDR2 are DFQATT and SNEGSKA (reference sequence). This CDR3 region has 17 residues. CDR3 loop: CSARDYLLGQGAGEQYF. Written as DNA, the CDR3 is TGCAGTGCTAGAGATTATCTCCTGGGACAGGGGGCTGGAGAGCAGTACTTC.

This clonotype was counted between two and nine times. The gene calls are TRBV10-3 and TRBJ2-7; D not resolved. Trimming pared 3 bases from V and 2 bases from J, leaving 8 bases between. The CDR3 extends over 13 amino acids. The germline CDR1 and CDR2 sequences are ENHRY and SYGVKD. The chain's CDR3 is CAISDPDAYEQYF. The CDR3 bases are TGTGCCATCAGTGATCCGGACGCCTACGAGCAGTACTTC.

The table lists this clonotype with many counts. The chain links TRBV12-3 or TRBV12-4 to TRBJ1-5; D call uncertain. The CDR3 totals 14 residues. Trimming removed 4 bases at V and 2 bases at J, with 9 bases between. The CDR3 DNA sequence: TGTGCCAGCAGTTGGAGACTAGGCAATCAGCCCCAGCATTTT. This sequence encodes CASSWRLGNQPQHF.

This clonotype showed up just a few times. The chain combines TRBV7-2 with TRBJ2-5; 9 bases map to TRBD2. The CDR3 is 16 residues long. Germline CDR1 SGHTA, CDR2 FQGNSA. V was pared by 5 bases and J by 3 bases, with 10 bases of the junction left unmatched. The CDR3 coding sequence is TGTGCCAGCAGCCCCCGAGCGGGAGGTGGAAAAGAGACCCAGTACTTC. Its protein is CASSPRAGGGKETQYF. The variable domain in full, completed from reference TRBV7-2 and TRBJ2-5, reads GAGVSQSPSNKVTEKGKDVELRCDPISGHTALYWYRQSLGQGLEFLIYFQGNSAPDKSGLPSDRFSAERTGGSVSTLTIQRTQQEDSAVYLCASSPRAGGGKETQYFGPGTRLLVL.

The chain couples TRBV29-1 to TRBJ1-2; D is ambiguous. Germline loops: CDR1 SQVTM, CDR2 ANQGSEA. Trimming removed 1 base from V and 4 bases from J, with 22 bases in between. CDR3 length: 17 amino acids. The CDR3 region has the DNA TGCAGCGTTGAAGCTATGGGCACGGCCGAGGGCCCCTATGGCTACACCTTC. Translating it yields CSVEAMGTAEGPYGYTF.

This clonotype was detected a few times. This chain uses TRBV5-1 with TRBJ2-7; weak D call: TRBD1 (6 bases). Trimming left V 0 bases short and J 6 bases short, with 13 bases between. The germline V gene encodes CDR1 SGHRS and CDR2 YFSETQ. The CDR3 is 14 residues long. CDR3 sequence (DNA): TGCGCCAGCAGCTTGGTGGGGGACACACGCGAGCAGTACTTC. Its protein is CASSLVGDTREQYF.

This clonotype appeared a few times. The CDR3 spells CASSPGGKNTGELFF. In DNA form, the CDR3 reads TGTGCCAGCAGTCCCGGGGGGAAGAACACCGGGGAGCTGTTTTTT. The chain has TRBV3-1 and TRBJ2-2, with 7 bases that match TRBD2. V lost 6 bases and J lost 1; bases outside the gene matches: 5. This CDR3 is 15 amino acids long. Germline V CDR1 and CDR2: LGHDT, YNNKEL (reference sequence).

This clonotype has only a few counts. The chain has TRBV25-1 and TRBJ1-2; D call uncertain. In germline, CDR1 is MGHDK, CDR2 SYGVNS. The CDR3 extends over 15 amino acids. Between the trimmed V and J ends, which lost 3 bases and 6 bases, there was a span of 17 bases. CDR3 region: CASSDTAGPVDGYTF. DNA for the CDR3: TGTGCCAGCAGTGACACGGCAGGACCGGTGGATGGCTACACCTTC.

The CDR3 protein is CASSKTSGGLGETQYF. CDR3 sequence (DNA): TGCGCCAGCAGCAAGACTAGCGGGGGACTCGGAGAGACCCAGTACTTC. The chain joins TRBV5-1 to TRBJ2-5; 12 bases line up with TRBD2. This CDR3 is built from 16 residues. CDR1 and CDR2 (germline): SGHRS, YFSETQ. Unmatched junction bases numbered 8, after V lost 4 bases and J lost 4 bases.

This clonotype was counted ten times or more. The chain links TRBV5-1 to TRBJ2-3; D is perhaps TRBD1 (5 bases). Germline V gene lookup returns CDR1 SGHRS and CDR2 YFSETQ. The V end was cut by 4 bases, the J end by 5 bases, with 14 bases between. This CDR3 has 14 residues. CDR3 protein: CASSTGQPGDTQYF. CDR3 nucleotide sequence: TGCGCCAGCAGCACCGGACAACCGGGAGATACGCAGTATTTT.

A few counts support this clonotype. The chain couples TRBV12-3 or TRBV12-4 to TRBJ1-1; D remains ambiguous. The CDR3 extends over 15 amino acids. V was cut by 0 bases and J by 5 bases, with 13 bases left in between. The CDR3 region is CASSLAPTTETEAFF. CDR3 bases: TGTGCCAGCAGTTTAGCGCCCACAACAGAGACTGAAGCTTTCTTT.

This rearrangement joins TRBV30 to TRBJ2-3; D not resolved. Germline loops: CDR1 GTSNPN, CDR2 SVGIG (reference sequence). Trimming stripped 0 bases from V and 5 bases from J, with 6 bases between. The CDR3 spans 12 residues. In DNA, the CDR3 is TGTGCCTGGAGTGTAGGGCAAGATACGCAGTATTTT. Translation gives CAWSVGQDTQYF.

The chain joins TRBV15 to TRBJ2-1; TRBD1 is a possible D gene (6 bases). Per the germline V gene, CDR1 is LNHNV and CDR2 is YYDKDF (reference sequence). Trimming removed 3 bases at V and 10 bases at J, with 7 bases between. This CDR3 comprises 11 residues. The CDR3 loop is CATSRGQEQFF. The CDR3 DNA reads TGTGCCACCAGCAGGGGACAAGAGCAGTTCTTC.

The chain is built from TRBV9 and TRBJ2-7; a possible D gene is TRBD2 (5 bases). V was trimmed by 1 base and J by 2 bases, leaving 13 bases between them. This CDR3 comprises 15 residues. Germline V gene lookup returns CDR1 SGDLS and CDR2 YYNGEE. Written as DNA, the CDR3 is TGTGCCAGCAGCGTATCCCCCAGCGGTGCCTACGAGCAGTACTTC. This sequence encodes CASSVSPSGAYEQYF.

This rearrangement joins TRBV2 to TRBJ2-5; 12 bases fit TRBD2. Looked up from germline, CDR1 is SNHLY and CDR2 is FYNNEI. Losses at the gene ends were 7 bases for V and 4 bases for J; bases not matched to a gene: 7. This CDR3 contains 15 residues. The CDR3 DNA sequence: TGTGCCAGCAATCCCCTAGCGGGGGGGCTAGAGACCCAGTACTTC. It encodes CASNPLAGGLETQYF. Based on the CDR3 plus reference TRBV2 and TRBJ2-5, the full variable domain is EPEVTQTPSHQVTQMGQEVILRCVPISNHLYFYWYRQILGQKVEFLVSFYNNEISEKSEIFDDQFSVERPDGSNFTLKIRSTKLEDSAMYFCASNPLAGGLETQYFGPGTRLLVL.

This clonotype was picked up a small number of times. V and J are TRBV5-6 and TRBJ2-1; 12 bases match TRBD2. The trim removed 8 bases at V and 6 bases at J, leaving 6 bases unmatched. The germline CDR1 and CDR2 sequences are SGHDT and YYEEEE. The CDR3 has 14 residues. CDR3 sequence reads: CASFLAGGTNEQFF. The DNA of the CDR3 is TGTGCCAGTTTTCTAGCGGGAGGGACCAATGAGCAGTTCTTC.

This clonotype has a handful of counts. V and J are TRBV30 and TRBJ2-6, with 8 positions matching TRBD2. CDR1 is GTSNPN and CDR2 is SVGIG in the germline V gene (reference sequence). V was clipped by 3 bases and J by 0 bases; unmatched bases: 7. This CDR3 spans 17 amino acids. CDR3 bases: TGTGCCTGGAGAACGCGGGGGGTCAACTCTGGGGCCAACGTCCTGACTTTC. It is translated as CAWRTRGVNSGANVLTF.

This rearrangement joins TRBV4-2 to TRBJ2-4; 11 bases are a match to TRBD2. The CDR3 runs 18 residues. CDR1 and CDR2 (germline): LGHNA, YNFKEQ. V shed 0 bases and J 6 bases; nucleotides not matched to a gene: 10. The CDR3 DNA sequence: TGTGCCAGCAGCCAAGATAGTCGCCTAGCGGGAGGATCAAACATTCAGTACTTC. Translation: CASSQDSRLAGGSNIQYF.

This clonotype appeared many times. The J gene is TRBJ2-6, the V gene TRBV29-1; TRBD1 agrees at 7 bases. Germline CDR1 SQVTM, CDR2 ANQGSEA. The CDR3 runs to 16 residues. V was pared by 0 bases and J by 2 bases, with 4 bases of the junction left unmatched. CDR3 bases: TGCAGCGTTGAAGATCATAGGGGGCCTGGGGCCAACGTCCTGACTTTC. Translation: CSVEDHRGPGANVLTF.

DNA of the CDR3: TGTGCCAACGGCCGAAACTCCTACGAGCAGTACTTC. It yields the protein CANGRNSYEQYF. The chain uses TRBV28 and TRBJ2-7, with D uncertain. V gave up 10 bases and J gave up 0 bases, with 10 bases separating them. There are 12 residues in the CDR3. CDR1 is MDHEN and CDR2 is SYDVKM in the germline V gene.

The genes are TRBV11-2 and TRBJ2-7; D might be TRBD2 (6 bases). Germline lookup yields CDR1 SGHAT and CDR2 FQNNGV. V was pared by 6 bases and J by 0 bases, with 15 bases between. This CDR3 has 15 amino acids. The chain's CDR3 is CASRSSGTYSYEQYF. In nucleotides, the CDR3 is TGTGCCAGCAGGAGTAGCGGCACCTACTCCTACGAGCAGTACTTC.